This TCR beta chain was obtained from a study of blood T cell repertoires in COVID-19. In the study overall: Italy, Spain and the United States were the sources of the convalescent and acute COVID-19 samples. PBMCs, B-cell-depleted T cells, or T cells were the source of the cDNA or gDNA that made up the material.

Profiled with immunoSEQ multiplex PCR; TCRdb holds only in-frame clones, not every one. In the table there are 350,000 to 550,000 clones, 80% to 90% of which are singletons. V lost 4 bases, J lost 0 bases, and 9 bases lay in between. The germline V gene encodes CDR1 MNHEY and CDR2 SMNVEV (reference sequence). The CDR3 consists of 15 residues. The sample taken for sequencing was PBMCs or T cells enriched from blood (not recorded which). V and J are TRBV27 and TRBJ2-2, with TRBD1 as a possible D gene (5 bases). This receptor was taken from a man aged 25-45 years who had recovered from COVID-19. CDR3 sequence (DNA): TGTGCCAGCAGTTGGGGCAGCGCGAACACCGGGGAGCTGTTTTTT. It translates to CASSWGSANTGELFF.